This T cell receptor (beta chain) originates from a study of T cell responses to AZD1222 COVID-19 vaccine. The repertoire was sequenced with immunoSEQ multiplex PCR; TCRdb's copy has only in-frame clones and lacks some. The sample shows about 140,000 clones, around 90% of them seen only once. CDR3 length: 15 residues. Trimming took 0 bases from V and 3 from J; bases not matched to a gene: 5. The germline CDR1 and CDR2 sequences are SGHRS and YFSETQ. This clone was found a few times. The sample here was peripheral blood, taken 28 days after the second dose of the MenACWY control vaccine. This TCR came from an adult who received the MenACWY meningococcal vaccine as a control. V and J are TRBV5-1 and TRBJ1-2; 7 bases align to TRBD1. CDR3 region: CASSLAEGGDYGYTF. CDR3 sequence (DNA): TGCGCCAGCAGCTTGGCCGAAGGGGGCGACTATGGCTACACCTTC.